This T cell receptor (beta chain) is drawn from a study of siplizumab effects on memory and regulatory T cells (dated by TCRdb to about 2019). The study in broad terms: The study examined how the anti-CD2 antibody siplizumab affects alloreactive T-cell subsets in allogeneic mixed lymphocyte reactions built from human PBMCs.

Preparation of the library involved the immunoSEQ multiplex PCR assay. The deep sequencing platform assayed 80,000 to 100,000 TCR templates per sample. Genomic DNA extracted from sorted T cells was used for TCRbeta CDR3 sequencing. Per the authors' processing: The R programming language was used for clonal analysis of the TCRbeta CDR3 data. Unstimulated samples were compared with post-reaction CFSE-low samples to define alloreactive CD4+ and CD8+ clones. By matching sequences to the repertoires of sorted unstimulated Treg and non-Treg cells, each alloreactive CD4+ clone was assigned a regulatory or non-regulatory origin. This immuneACCESS table, as held by TCRdb, lists in-frame sequences with V and J called but not all clones. Of the missing ones, under half trace to an unresolved V gene in checked studies; the others have no known cause. V, J and clone size are taken as reported in that table, and D and trimming were inferred from the DNA itself. The sample table shows 50,000 to 75,000 clones, and approximately 96% are seen once. The ten most abundant clones make up approximately 0.1% of the sample.

The research as a whole found: No functional confirmation was obtained for the suppressive function of proliferating Tregs from siplizumab cultures. A naive or memory phenotype could not be assigned to roughly 75-96% of proliferating CD4+ or CD8+ clones. Greater diversity appeared to be present in unstimulated naive T cells than in memory T cells, and a substantial contribution to the alloresponse seemed to be made by naive cells. Among mappable alloreactive CD4+ clones, the Treg-derived fraction averaged around 70% with siplizumab versus about 27% in control reactions. Because sequences at frequencies below about 10^-5 were poorly captured, only a minor fraction of alloreactive clones could be mapped back to unstimulated subsets. Siplizumab significantly lowered the cumulative frequency of alloreactive sequences that could be traced to unstimulated CD4+ memory T cells.

On this clone: No antigen is known for it. The record has no base qualities; no much larger clone is one base away.

Additional sequencing covered unstimulated subsets from a few donor pairs, namely CD8+ effector memory, CD4+ naive, CD8+ TEMRA, CD4+ memory and CD8+ naive. Sorted unstimulated T cells, along with proliferating T cells recovered from mixed lymphocyte reactions, underwent TCRbeta CDR3 sequencing. Fresh whole blood from ten HLA-typed healthy donors was used as the source from which PBMCs were isolated. CDR1 and CDR2 are drawn from the germline V gene: SNHLY, FYNNEI. V trim: 6 bases; J trim: 2 bases; unmatched bases: 6. Inclusive of the bounding cysteine and phenylalanine, the CDR3 is 16 residues long. The read is trimmed to its CDR3 DNA, 48 bases read in frame from base 1.

The TCR originated in a human donor in good health. The source material was naive CD8+ T cells sorted from blood. The label giving this sample's cell subset or site can be read as: unstimulated naive T cells. The chain employs TRBV2 and TRBJ2-3, with 12 bases matching TRBD2. Read as DNA, the sequence is TGTGCCAGCAGGACGACTAGCGGGGGACTCACAGATACGCAGTATTTT. This translates into CASRTTSGGLTDTQYF. The variable domain in full, with residues beyond the CDR3 obtained from the reference TRBV2 and TRBJ2-3 genes, is EPEVTQTPSHQVTQMGQEVILRCVPISNHLYFYWYRQILGQKVEFLVSFYNNEISEKSEIFDDQFSVERPDGSNFTLKIRSTKLEDSAMYFCASRTTSGGLTDTQYFGPGTRLTVL.